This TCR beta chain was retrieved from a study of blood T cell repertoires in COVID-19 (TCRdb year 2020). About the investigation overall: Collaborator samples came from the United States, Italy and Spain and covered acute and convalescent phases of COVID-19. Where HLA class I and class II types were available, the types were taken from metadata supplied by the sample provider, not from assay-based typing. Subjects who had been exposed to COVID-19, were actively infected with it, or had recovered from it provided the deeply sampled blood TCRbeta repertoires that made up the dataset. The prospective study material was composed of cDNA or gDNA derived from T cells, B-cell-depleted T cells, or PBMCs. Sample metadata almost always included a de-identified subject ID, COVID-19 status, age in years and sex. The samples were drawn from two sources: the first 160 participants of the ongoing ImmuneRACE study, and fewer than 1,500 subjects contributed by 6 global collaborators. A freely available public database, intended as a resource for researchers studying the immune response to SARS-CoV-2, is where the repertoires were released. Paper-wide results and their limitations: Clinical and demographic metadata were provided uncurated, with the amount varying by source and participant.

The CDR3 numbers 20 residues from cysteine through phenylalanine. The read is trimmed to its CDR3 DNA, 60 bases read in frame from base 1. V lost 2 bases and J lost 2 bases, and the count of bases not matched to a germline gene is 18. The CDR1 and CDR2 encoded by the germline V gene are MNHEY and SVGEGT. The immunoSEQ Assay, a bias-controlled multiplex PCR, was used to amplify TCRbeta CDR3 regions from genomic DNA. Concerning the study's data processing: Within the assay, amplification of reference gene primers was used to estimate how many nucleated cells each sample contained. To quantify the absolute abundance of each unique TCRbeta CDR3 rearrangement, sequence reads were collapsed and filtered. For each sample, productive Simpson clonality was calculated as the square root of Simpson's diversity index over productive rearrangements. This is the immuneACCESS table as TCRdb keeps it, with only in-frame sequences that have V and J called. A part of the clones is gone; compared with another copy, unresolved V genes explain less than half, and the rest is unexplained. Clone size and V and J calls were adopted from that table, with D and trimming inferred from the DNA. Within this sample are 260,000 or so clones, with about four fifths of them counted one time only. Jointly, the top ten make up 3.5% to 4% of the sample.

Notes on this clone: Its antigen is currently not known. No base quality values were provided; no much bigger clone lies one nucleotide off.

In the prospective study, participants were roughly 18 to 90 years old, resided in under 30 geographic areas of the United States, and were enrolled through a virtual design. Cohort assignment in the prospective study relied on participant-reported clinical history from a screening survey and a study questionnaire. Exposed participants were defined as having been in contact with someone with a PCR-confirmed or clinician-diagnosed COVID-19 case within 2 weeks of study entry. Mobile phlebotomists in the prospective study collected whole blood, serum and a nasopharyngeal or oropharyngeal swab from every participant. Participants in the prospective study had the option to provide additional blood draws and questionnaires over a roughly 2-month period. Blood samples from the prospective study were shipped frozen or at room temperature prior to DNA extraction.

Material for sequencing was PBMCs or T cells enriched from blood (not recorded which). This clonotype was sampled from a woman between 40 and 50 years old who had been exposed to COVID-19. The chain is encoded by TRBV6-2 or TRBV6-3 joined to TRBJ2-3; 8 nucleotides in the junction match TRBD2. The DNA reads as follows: TGTGCCAGCAGTTACCCAACTTCCAACCCGGGGGGGGGAGACACAGATACGCAGTATTTT. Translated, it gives CASSYPTSNPGGGDTDTQYF.